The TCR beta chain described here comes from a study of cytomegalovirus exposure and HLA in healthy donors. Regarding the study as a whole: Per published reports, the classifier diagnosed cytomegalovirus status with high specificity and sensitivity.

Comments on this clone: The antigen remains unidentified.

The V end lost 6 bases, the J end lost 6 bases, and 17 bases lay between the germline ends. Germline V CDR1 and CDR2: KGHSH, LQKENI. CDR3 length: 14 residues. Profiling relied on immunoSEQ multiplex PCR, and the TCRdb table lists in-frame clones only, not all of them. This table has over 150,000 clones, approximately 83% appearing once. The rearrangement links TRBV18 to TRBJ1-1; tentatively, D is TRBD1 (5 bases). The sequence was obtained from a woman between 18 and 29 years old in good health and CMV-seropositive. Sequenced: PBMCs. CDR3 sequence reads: CASSATRGDAEAFF. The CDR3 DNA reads TGTGCCAGCTCCGCGACGCGGGGGGACGCTGAAGCTTTCTTT.